A selection of T cell receptor beta chains follows, all from one sample in a study of patients and donors after allogeneic stem cell transplantation. Each CDR3 protein gets one entry after TCRdb re-called the RT-PCR reads with MiXCR. The data hold a few hundred thousand distinct CDR3 sequences, with 35% to 45% observed a single time. The sequencing input was blood, either unsorted or a sorted T cell fraction (not recorded which). The receptors were gathered from a human donor who was either an allogeneic HSCT recipient or a stem cell or donor lymphocyte infusion donor (not recorded which). It is not recorded whose cells these are; they may come from a transplant donor. CDR3s include the opening cysteine and the closing phenylalanine or tryptophan. The D gene is left open where the match is weak. Clone size appears in some rows only: once, few, many, or a class for an expanded clone.

>TRBV18|TRBJ1-2|-|15|-
TGTGCCAGCTCACCACAGGGGCGGATTAACTATGGCTACACCTTC
CASSPQGRINYGYTF
>TRBV28|TRBJ1-2|few|15|TRBD1
TGTGCCAGCAGTCTAGGGGGGGACAGGAACTATGGCTACACCTTC
CASSLGGDRNYGYTF
>TRBV18|TRBJ1-2|-|14|TRBD1
TGTGCCAGCTCACTCCAGGACAGGGCGGAGGGCTACACCTTC
CASSLQDRAEGYTF
>TRBV20-1|TRBJ1-5|-|14|-
TGCAGTGCTAGAGATACAGGGTTGGTGCAGCCCCAGCATTTT
CSARDTGLVQPQHF
>TRBV9|TRBJ1-1|few|14|-
TGTGCCAGCAGCGTAGCGCCAGCAGCGGCTGAAGCTTTCTTT
CASSVAPAAAEAFF
>TRBV12-3/TRBV12-4|TRBJ1-4|-|14|-
TGTGCCAGCAGTCCCGGGACATTTGCGGAAAAACTGTTTTTT
CASSPGTFAEKLFF
>TRBV20-1|TRBJ2-7|-|13|-
TGCAGTGCTCGGTGGGGGACCTCCTACGAGCAGTACTTC
CSARWGTSYEQYF
>TRBV6-5|TRBJ1-1|few|13|TRBD1
TGTGCCAGCACTAGACAGGGATATGGTGAAGCTTTCTTT
CASTRQGYGEAFF
>TRBV20-1|TRBJ1-1|-|12|TRBD1
TGCATCGGCCGGACAGGGAACACTGAAGCTTTCTTT
CIGRTGNTEAFF
>TRBV2|TRBJ1-1|few|13|TRBD1
TGTGCAACCTCTGGACAGGGAAACACTGAAGCTTTCTTT
CATSGQGNTEAFF
>TRBV15|TRBJ2-6|few|14|-
TGTGCCACCAGCAGAGATTCGGGGGCCAACGTCCTGACTTTC
CATSRDSGANVLTF
>TRBV4-1|TRBJ1-2|-|12|TRBD1
TGCGCCAGCAGCCGCGACAGGGGCGGCTACACCTTC
CASSRDRGGYTF
>TRBV5-1|TRBJ1-6|-|16|-
TGCGCCAGCAGCTTGGTGGGGGCTGCCTATAATTCACCCCTCCACTTT
CASSLVGAAYNSPLHF
>TRBV5-6|TRBJ2-3|-|14|-
TGTGCCAGCAGCTTGTTCCAGCCCTCAGATACGCAGTATTTT
CASSLFQPSDTQYF